This T cell receptor (beta chain) was sequenced in a study of T cell changes during pregnancy in multiple sclerosis. The repertoire was sequenced with immunoSEQ multiplex PCR; TCRdb's copy has only in-frame clones and lacks some. Of more than 70,000 clones in the sample, 92% were seen once. V shed 7 bases and J 2 bases; nucleotides not matched to a gene: 8. CDR3 length equals 15 residues. CDR1 is MDHEN and CDR2 is SYDVKM in the germline V gene. The specimen was peripheral blood, collected before pregnancy. This TCR came from a female donor with multiple sclerosis, enrolled in a pregnancy study. The chain carries TRBV28 and TRBJ1-2, with 9 bases aligning to TRBD1. This CDR3 reads CASNNLDRGNYGYTF. CDR3 coding DNA: TGTGCCAGCAACAACTTAGACAGGGGGAACTATGGCTACACCTTC.